Listed below are T cell receptor beta chains from one sample, sequenced in a study of Ad26.COV2.S vaccination and SARS-CoV-2 variants. Repertoires were generated with immunoSEQ multiplex PCR, while TCRdb's copy carries only in-frame clones and drops some. The sample records hundreds of thousands of clones, roughly 80% being singletons. Sequencing was performed on peripheral blood, taken in a trial of Ad26.COV2.S vaccine versus placebo. The receptors here all came from a person between 18 and 59 years old who received the Ad26.COV2.S COVID-19 vaccine or a placebo. Each CDR3 is given with its conserved first and last residue. Each record gives: J gene, V gene, D gene, clone size, CDR3 DNA, CDR3 protein. A D gene is named only where the DNA matches it firmly. A clone size is listed for some rows: how often the clone was seen (once, few, many), or a class if it is expanded.

TRBJ1-1	TRBV9	.	.	TGTGCCAGCAGCCCCCATGAGAGTGAGAGTGAAGCTTTCTTT	CASSPHESESEAFF
TRBJ1-2	TRBV27	.	.	TGTGCCAGCAGCCTCTTACAGGGAGATGGCTACACCTTC	CASSLLQGDGYTF
TRBJ1-5	TRBV7-9	.	.	TGTGCCAGCAGCTTGACTGGGAATCAGCCCCAGCATTTT	CASSLTGNQPQHF
TRBJ1-6	TRBV5-6	.	few	TGTGCCAGCAGCTTGGGGTGGGTTGAGGCGATGAATTCACCCCTCCACTTT	CASSLGWVEAMNSPLHF
TRBJ1-6	TRBV4-3	.	.	TGCGCCAGCAGCCCGCGGGGGACCGACATCTATAATTCACCCCTCCACTTT	CASSPRGTDIYNSPLHF
TRBJ2-5	TRBV11-3	.	.	TGTGCCAGCAGCTCCCGGCGTTACCAAGAGACCCAGTACTTC	CASSSRRYQETQYF
TRBJ1-1	TRBV25-1	.	.	TGTGCCAGCAGTGAGCAAGGGGTCGGCACTGAAGCTTTCTTT	CASSEQGVGTEAFF
TRBJ2-7	TRBV12-5	.	.	TGTGCTAGTTCCCTGGGGCGGAACTACTACGAGCAGTACTTC	CASSLGRNYYEQYF
TRBJ1-2	TRBV7-9	.	.	TGTGCCAGCAGCTTAGGCCGGGGCGGGGACTATGGCTACACCTTC	CASSLGRGGDYGYTF
TRBJ1-2	TRBV6-1	TRBD1	.	TGTGCCAGCAGTGAATCCGGGACAGGGATAAGTGGCTACACCTTC	CASSESGTGISGYTF
TRBJ1-1	TRBV6-5	.	.	TGTGCCAGCAAAGGATTGGCGGAGAACACTGAAGCTTTCTTT	CASKGLAENTEAFF
TRBJ2-2	TRBV2	.	.	TGTGCCAGCCGGCAGGGGCCGGTAACCGGGGAGCTGTTTTTT	CASRQGPVTGELFF
TRBJ1-5	TRBV5-6	.	.	TGTGCCAGCAGCTTGGGGGCCGGGAGTGGCAATCAGCCCCAGCATTTT	CASSLGAGSGNQPQHF
TRBJ2-3	TRBV7-2	.	.	TGTGCCAGCAGCGTTTCCAGGGGAGCGGATACGCAGTATTTT	CASSVSRGADTQYF
TRBJ1-3	TRBV7-9	TRBD1	.	TGTGCCAGCAGCCATCCGGGACAGGGTCGTTTCACTGGAAACACCATATATTTT	CASSHPGQGRFTGNTIYF
TRBJ2-4	TRBV6-5	.	many	TGTGCCAGCAGTACTAGGGCGGCCAAAAACATTCAGTACTTC	CASSTRAAKNIQYF
TRBJ2-5	TRBV2	TRBD2	.	TGTGCCAGCAGTTTAGCGGGGGGGCCTTTGACCCAGTACTTC	CASSLAGGPLTQYF
TRBJ2-1	TRBV6-5	.	.	TGTGCCAGCAGTTACATGGCAGACTATGGGGAGCAGTTCTTC	CASSYMADYGEQFF
TRBJ1-5	TRBV4-1	.	.	TGCGCCAGCAGCCAAGTCGCGGGAGAGTTGAATCAGCCCCAGCATTTT	CASSQVAGELNQPQHF
TRBJ2-1	TRBV6-5	.	.	TGTGCCAGCAGTTACTCGGGGCCGAAAGGAAATGAGCAGTTCTTC	CASSYSGPKGNEQFF
TRBJ2-7	TRBV18	.	.	TGTGCCAGCTCACCTGGGGGAATCTACGAGCAGTACTTC	CASSPGGIYEQYF
TRBJ2-7	TRBV7-9	.	.	TGTGCCAGCAGCTTGGGTAGCGGACTAACCTACGAGCAGTACTTC	CASSLGSGLTYEQYF
TRBJ1-2	TRBV7-9	.	few	TGTGCCAGCAGCGCCGCCGGAAGCTACACCTTC	CASSAAGSYTF
TRBJ1-6	TRBV10-3	.	once	TGTGCCACCAGCCCCCCAAACGGAGATGAGAATTCACCCCTCCACTTT	CATSPPNGDENSPLHF
TRBJ1-6	TRBV4-3	TRBD1	.	TGCGCCAGCAGCCAGGGGACAGGGGGCGGTTCACCCCTCCACTTT	CASSQGTGGGSPLHF
TRBJ2-2	TRBV7-9	TRBD2	.	TGTGCCAGCAGTCAGACTAGCGGGAGGTGGTATACCGGGGAGCTGTTTTTT	CASSQTSGRWYTGELFF
TRBJ2-2	TRBV19	.	.	TGTGCCAGTAGTATAGCGAACACCGGGGAGCTGTTTTTT	CASSIANTGELFF
TRBJ1-2	TRBV18	.	.	TGTGCCAGCTCACCCGGGTTATTGGGCTATGGCTACACCTTC	CASSPGLLGYGYTF
TRBJ2-5	TRBV7-8	.	.	TGTGCCAGCAGCACGGGGCCAGAAGAGACCCAGTACTTC	CASSTGPEETQYF
TRBJ2-7	TRBV7-2	TRBD1	.	TGTGCCAGCAGCTTAGCACGGCGGACAGGGTTCTACGAGCAGTACTTC	CASSLARRTGFYEQYF
TRBJ1-5	TRBV5-6	.	.	TGTGCCAGCAGTAGCTTTAGCAATCAGCCCCAGCATTTT	CASSSFSNQPQHF
TRBJ1-2	TRBV4-1	TRBD1	.	TGCGCCAGCAGCCGCGTGACAGGGGGCGAAGTCTATGGCTACACCTTC	CASSRVTGGEVYGYTF
TRBJ1-2	TRBV7-6	TRBD1	.	TGTGCCAGCAGCTTTGGGCGGACAGGGTCTAACTATGGCTACACCTTC	CASSFGRTGSNYGYTF
TRBJ2-5	TRBV11-2	.	.	TGTGCCAGCAGCACACTCCGCCGGGAGACCCAGTACTTC	CASSTLRRETQYF
TRBJ1-4	TRBV30	.	few	TGTGCCTGGAGTAGGGGGGCTAATGAAAAACTGTTTTTT	CAWSRGANEKLFF
TRBJ2-1	TRBV6-5	.	.	TGTGCCACACGGGAGTATGGTGTTGACAATGAGCAGTTCTTC	CATREYGVDNEQFF
TRBJ2-7	TRBV6-5	.	.	TGTGCCAGCACCACCGGGACGGCCTCCTACGAGCAGTACTTC	CASTTGTASYEQYF
TRBJ2-3	TRBV5-1	.	.	TGCGCCAGCAGCTTGGTAACAGGCACAGATACGCAGTATTTT	CASSLVTGTDTQYF
TRBJ1-6	TRBV19	.	.	TGTGCCAGTAGTATGGTTCCGGGGCCGGCAGGTTCACCCCTCCACTTT	CASSMVPGPAGSPLHF
TRBJ1-4	TRBV30	.	.	TGTGCCTGGAGTGTACTGCGGGAAAAACTGTTTTTT	CAWSVLREKLFF
TRBJ2-3	TRBV27	.	.	TGTGCCACCTCAGGGATGTTGCCCACAGATACGCAGTATTTT	CATSGMLPTDTQYF
TRBJ2-1	TRBV7-3	.	.	TGTGCCAGCGGAACAGGGATGAGCAATGAGCAGTTCTTC	CASGTGMSNEQFF
TRBJ1-5	TRBV9	.	.	TGTGCCAGCAGCGTACGAGGGGGGAGCAATCAGCCCCAGCATTTT	CASSVRGGSNQPQHF
TRBJ2-1	TRBV21-1	.	.	TGTGCCAGCAGCCATGACAGGGGCGAGCAGTTCTTC	CASSHDRGEQFF
TRBJ1-1	TRBV6-2/TRBV6-3	TRBD1	.	TGTGCCAGCAGCTCCGGACAGGGTCGACAAGCTTTCTTT	CASSSGQGRQAFF
TRBJ1-1	TRBV6-5	TRBD1	.	TGTGCCAGCAGAACCACATGGACAGGCGGTGAAGCTTTCTTT	CASRTTWTGGEAFF
TRBJ2-2	TRBV3-1/TRBV3-2	TRBD2	few	TGTGCCAGCAGCCAAGAAGGGGCTAGCGGGTTCTACACCGGGGAGCTGTTTTTT	CASSQEGASGFYTGELFF
TRBJ2-7	TRBV7-6	.	once	TGTGCCAGCAGCTTATCCCCCTCCCCCTACGAGCAGTACTTC	CASSLSPSPYEQYF
TRBJ1-4	TRBV18	TRBD1	.	TGTGCCAGCTCACCACGTCAGGGGGCGGAGGAAAAACTGTTTTTT	CASSPRQGAEEKLFF
TRBJ1-2	TRBV4-1	.	.	TGCGCCAGCAGCCAAGATAACGTAGGTCGCTATGGCTACACCTTC	CASSQDNVGRYGYTF
TRBJ1-6	TRBV4-3	.	few	TGCGCCAGCAGCCCCTCGGACGTAGCGTTGAATTCACCCCTCCACTTT	CASSPSDVALNSPLHF
TRBJ2-2	TRBV12-5	.	few	TGTGCTAGTTCCGGGCCCTACACCGGGGAGCTGTTTTTT	CASSGPYTGELFF